This T cell receptor (beta chain) appears in the sequencing data of a study of blood T cell repertoires in COVID-19. Study context: Some COVID-19 samples were acute and others convalescent; all came from the United States, Italy and Spain. Nucleic acid was either cDNA or gDNA, and it came from T cells, B-cell-depleted T cells, or PBMCs.

Per the original data handling: The assay estimated nucleated cells by amplifying reference gene primers. Measured with immunoSEQ multiplex PCR; TCRdb has only the in-frame clones, and not every one. V and J calls and clone size are given by that table; D and trimming were obtained from the DNA. The table has approximately 240,000 clones, about 80% seen once. Trimming left V 5 bases short and J 2 bases short, with 14 bases between. The CDR3 sequence is 14 residues long. Per the germline V gene, CDR1 is SGHDT and CDR2 is YYEEEE. The specimen was peripheral blood. The receptor comes from an elderly woman with active or convalescent COVID-19. The gene calls are TRBV5-6 and TRBJ2-7; TRBD1 might be the D (5 bases). The CDR3 here is CASSSDRTTYEQYF. DNA for the CDR3: TGTGCCAGCAGTTCTGACAGAACAACCTACGAGCAGTACTTC.